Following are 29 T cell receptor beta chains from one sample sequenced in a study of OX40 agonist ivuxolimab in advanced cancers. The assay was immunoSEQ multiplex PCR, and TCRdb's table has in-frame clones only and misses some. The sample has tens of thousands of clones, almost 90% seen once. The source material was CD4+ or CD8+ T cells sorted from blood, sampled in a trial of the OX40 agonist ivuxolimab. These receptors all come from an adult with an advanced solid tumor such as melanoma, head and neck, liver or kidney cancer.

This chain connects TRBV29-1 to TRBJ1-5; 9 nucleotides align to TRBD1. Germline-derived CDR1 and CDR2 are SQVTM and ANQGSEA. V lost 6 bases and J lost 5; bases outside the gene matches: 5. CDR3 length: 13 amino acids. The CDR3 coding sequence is TGCAGCGTGGGACAGGGAGGTCATCAGCCCCAGCATTTT. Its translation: CSVGQGGHQPQHF.

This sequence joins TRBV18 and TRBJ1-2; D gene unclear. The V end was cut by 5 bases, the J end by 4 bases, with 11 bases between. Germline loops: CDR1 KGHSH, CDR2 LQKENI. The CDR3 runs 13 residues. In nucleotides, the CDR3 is TGTGCCAGCTCAGATGGGAAGGTCTATGGCTACACCTTC. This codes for CASSDGKVYGYTF.

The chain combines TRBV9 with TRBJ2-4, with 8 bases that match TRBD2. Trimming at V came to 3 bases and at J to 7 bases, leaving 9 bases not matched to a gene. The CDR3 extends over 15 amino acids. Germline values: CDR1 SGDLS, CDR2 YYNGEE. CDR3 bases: TGTGCCAGCAGCGGGGCCGGGACTAGGGCCAACATTCAGTACTTC. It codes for CASSGAGTRANIQYF.

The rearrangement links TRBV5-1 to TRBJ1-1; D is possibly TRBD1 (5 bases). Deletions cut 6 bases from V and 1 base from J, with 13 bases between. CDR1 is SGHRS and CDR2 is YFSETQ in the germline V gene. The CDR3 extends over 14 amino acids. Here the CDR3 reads CASNRDGRNTEAFF. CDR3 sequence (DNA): TGCGCCAGCAATAGGGACGGGCGGAACACTGAAGCTTTCTTT.

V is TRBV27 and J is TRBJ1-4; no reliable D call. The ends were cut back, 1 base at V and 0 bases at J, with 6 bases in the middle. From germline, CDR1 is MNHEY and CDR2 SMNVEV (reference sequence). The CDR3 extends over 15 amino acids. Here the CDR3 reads CASSLWGTTNEKLFF. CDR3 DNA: TGTGCCAGCAGTTTATGGGGTACAACTAATGAAAAACTGTTTTTT. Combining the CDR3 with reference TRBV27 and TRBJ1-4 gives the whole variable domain EAQVTQNPRYLITVTGKKLTVTCSQNMNHEYMSWYRQDPGLGLRQIYYSMNVEVTDKGDVPEGYKVSRKEKRNFPLILESPSPNQTSLYFCASSLWGTTNEKLFFGSGTQLSVL.

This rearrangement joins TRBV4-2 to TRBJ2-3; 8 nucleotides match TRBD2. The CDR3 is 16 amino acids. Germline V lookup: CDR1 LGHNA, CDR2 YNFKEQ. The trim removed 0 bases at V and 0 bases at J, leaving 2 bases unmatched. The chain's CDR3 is CASSQELAASTDTQYF. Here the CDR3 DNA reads TGTGCCAGCAGCCAAGAACTAGCGGCTAGCACAGATACGCAGTATTTT.

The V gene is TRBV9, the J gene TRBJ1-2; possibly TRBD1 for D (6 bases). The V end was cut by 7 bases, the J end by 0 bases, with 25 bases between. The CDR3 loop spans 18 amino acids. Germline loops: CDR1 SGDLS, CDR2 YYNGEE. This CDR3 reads CASQRSGAGGPANYGYTF. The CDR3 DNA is TGTGCCAGCCAACGCTCCGGGGCGGGGGGCCCAGCTAACTATGGCTACACCTTC.

The CDR3 is CASSPGQTGNTEAFF. The CDR3 bases are TGTGCCAGCAGCCCGGGCCAGACAGGGAACACTGAAGCTTTCTTT. The chain carries TRBV11-3 and TRBJ1-1; possible D gene TRBD1, 6 bases. This CDR3 region has 15 residues. Trimming took 5 bases from V and 1 from J, leaving 14 bases between them. Germline CDR1 and CDR2: SGHNT and YENEEA.

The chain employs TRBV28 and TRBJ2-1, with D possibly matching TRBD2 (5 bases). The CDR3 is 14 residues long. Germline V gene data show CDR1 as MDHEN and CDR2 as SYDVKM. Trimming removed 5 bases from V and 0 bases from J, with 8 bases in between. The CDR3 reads CASSPGYSYNEQFF. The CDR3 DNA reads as TGTGCCAGCAGTCCGGGATACTCCTACAATGAGCAGTTCTTC. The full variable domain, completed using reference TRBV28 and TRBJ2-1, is DVKVTQSSRYLVKRTGEKVFLECVQDMDHENMFWYRQDPGLGLRLIYFSYDVKMKEKGDIPEGYSVSREKKERFSLILESASTNQTSMYLCASSPGYSYNEQFFGPGTRLTVL.

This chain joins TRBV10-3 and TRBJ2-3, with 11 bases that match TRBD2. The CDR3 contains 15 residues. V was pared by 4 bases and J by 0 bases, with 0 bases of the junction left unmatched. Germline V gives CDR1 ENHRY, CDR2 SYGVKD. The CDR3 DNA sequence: TGTGCCATCAGTGGGACTAGCGGGAGCACAGATACGCAGTATTTT. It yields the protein CAISGTSGSTDTQYF.

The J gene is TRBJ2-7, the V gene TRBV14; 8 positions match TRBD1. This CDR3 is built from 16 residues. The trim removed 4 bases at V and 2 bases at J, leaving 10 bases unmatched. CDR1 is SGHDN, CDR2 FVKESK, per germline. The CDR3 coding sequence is TGTGCCAGCAGCCGTGCGCGACAGGGGCTTGCCTACGAGCAGTACTTC. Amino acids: CASSRARQGLAYEQYF.

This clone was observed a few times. CDR3 DNA sequence: TGTGCCAGCAGTCGGTGGGTTGGGAACACTGAAGCTTTCTTT. Amino acids: CASSRWVGNTEAFF. The chain employs TRBV5-6 and TRBJ1-1; D ambiguous. V lost 5 bases to trimming and J lost 1 base, with 12 bases between them. The CDR3 consists of 14 residues. Germline CDR1 SGHDT, CDR2 YYEEEE.

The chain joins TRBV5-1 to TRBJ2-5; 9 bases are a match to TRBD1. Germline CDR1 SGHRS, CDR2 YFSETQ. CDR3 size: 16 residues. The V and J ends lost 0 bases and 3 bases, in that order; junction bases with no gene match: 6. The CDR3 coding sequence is TGCGCCAGCAGCTTGGGGGATCGGACAGGGGAAGAGACCCAGTACTTC. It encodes CASSLGDRTGEETQYF.

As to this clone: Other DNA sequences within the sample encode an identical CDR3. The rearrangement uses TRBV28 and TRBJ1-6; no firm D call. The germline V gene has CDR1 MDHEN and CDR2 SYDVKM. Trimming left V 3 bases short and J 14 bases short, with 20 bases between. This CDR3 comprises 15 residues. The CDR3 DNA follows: TGTGCCAGCAGTTTTATGACATTCGGATCCTATGCCCTCCACTTT. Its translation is CASSFMTFGSYALHF.

CDR3 coding DNA: TGTGCCAGCAGCCCCCCGGGGGGGCGAGAGACCCAGTACTTC. As protein: CASSPPGGRETQYF. The chain couples TRBV6-5 to TRBJ2-5; 8 bases fit TRBD2. J lost 4 bases, V lost 6 bases, and 7 bases had no gene match. Germline CDR1 and CDR2: MNHEY and SVGAGI. The CDR3 is 14 residues long.

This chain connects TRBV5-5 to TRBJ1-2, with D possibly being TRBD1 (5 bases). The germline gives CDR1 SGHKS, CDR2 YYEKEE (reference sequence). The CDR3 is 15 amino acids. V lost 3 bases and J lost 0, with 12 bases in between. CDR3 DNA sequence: TGTGCCAGCAGCTCCGGACACGCAGCTAACTATGGCTACACCTTC. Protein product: CASSSGHAANYGYTF.

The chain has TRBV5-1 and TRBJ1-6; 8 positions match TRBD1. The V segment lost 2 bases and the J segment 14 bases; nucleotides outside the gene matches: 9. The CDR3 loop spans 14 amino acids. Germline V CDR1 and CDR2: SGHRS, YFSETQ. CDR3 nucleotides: TGCGCCAGCAGCTTAGGACAGGGTATTGTCACCCTCCACTTT. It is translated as CASSLGQGIVTLHF. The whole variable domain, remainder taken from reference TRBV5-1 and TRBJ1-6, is KAGVTQTPRYLIKTRGQQVTLSCSPISGHRSVSWYQQTPGQGLQFLFEYFSETQRNKGNFPGRFSGRQFSNSRSEMNVSTLELGDSALYLCASSLGQGIVTLHFGNGTRLTVT.

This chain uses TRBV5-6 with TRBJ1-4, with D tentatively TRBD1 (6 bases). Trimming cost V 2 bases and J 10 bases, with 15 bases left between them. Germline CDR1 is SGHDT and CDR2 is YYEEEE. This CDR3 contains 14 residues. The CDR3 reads CASSFLTGSGKLFF. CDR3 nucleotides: TGTGCCAGCAGCTTCCTAACAGGGAGCGGAAAACTGTTTTTT.

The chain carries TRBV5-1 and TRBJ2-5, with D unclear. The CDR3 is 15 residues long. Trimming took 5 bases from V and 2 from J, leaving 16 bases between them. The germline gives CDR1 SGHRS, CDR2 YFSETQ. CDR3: CASRTIKEQQETQYF. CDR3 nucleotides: TGCGCCAGCAGAACTATCAAGGAGCAACAAGAGACCCAGTACTTC.

This chain's CDR3 is CASSPGVSFGTGELFF. In DNA, the CDR3 is TGTGCCAGCAGTCCAGGGGTTAGTTTCGGCACCGGGGAGCTGTTTTTT. V and J are TRBV11-2 and TRBJ2-2, with TRBD1 as a possible D gene (6 bases). The germline V gene encodes CDR1 SGHAT and CDR2 FQNNGV. The V end lost 6 bases, the J end lost 4 bases, and 18 bases lay between the germline ends. This CDR3 is 16 amino acids long.

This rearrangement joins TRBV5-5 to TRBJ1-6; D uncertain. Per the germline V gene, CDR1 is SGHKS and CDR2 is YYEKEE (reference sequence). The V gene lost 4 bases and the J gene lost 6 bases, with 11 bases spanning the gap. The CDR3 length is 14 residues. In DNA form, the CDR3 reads TGTGCCAGCAGCCAGACGGGCGGTAATTCACCCCTCCACTTT. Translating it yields CASSQTGGNSPLHF.

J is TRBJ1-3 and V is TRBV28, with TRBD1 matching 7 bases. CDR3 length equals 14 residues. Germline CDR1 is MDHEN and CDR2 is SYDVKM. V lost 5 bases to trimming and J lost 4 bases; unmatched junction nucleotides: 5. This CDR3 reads CASSQGQPGNTIYF. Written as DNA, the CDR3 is TGTGCCAGCAGTCAGGGACAGCCCGGAAACACCATATATTTT.

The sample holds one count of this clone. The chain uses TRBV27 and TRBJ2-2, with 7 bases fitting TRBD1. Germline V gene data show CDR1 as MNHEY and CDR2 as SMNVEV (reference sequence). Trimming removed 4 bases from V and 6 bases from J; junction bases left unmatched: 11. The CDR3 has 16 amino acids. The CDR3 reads CASSSPLRTGAGELFF. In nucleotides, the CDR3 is TGTGCCAGCAGTTCCCCCCTGAGGACAGGCGCCGGGGAGCTGTTTTTT.

The DNA of the CDR3 is TGTGCCAGCAGACATCCCGGGGGTGGAACGACAGATACGCAGTATTTT. Protein sequence: CASRHPGGGTTDTQYF. The chain recombines TRBV7-2 with TRBJ2-3; D might be TRBD2 (6 bases). CDR3 length: 16 amino acids. Germline V gene sequence: CDR1 SGHTA, CDR2 FQGNSA. V was trimmed by 6 bases and J by 3 bases, leaving 19 bases between them.

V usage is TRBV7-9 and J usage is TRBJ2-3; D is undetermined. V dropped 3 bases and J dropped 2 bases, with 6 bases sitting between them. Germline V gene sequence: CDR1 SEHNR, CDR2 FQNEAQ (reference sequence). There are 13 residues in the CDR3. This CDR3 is CASSFGTTDTQYF. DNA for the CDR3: TGTGCCAGCAGCTTCGGCACCACAGATACGCAGTATTTT.

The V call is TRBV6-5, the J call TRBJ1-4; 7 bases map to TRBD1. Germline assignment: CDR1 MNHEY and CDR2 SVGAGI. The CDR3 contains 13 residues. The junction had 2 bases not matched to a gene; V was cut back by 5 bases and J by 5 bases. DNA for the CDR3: TGTGCCAGCAGTCGGGACAGAAATGAAAAACTGTTTTTT. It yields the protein CASSRDRNEKLFF.

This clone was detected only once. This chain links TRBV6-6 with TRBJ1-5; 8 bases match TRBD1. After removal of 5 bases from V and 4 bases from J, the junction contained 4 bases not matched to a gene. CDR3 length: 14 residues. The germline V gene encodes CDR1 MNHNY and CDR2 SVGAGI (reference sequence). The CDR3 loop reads CASSKRQGNQPQHF. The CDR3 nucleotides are TGTGCCAGCAGTAAACGACAGGGGAATCAGCCCCAGCATTTT.

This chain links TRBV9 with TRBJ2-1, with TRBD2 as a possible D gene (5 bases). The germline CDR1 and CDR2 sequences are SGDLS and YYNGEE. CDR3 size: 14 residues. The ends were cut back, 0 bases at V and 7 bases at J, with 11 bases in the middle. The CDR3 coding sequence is TGTGCCAGCAGCGTAGGAATTCCGGGGAATGAGCAGTTCTTC. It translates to CASSVGIPGNEQFF.

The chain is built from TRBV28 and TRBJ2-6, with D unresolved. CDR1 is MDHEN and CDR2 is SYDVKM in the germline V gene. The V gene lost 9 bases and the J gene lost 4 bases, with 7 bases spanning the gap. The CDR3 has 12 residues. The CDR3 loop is CASTGGANVLTF. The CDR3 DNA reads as TGTGCCAGTACCGGGGGGGCCAACGTCCTGACTTTC. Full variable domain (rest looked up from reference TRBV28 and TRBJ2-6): DVKVTQSSRYLVKRTGEKVFLECVQDMDHENMFWYRQDPGLGLRLIYFSYDVKMKEKGDIPEGYSVSREKKERFSLILESASTNQTSMYLCASTGGANVLTFGAGSRLTVL.